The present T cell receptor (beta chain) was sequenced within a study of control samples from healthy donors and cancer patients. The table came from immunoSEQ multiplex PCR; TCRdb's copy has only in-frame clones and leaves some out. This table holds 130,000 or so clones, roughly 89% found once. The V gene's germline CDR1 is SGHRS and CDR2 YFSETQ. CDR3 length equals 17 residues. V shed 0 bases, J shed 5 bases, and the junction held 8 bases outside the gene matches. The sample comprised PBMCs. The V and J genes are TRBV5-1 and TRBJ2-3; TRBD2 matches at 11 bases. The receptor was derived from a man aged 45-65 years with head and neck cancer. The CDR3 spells CASSLELVAGGRDTQYF. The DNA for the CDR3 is TGCGCCAGCAGCTTGGAGTTAGTAGCGGGAGGGCGAGATACGCAGTATTTT. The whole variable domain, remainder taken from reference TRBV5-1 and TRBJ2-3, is KAGVTQTPRYLIKTRGQQVTLSCSPISGHRSVSWYQQTPGQGLQFLFEYFSETQRNKGNFPGRFSGRQFSNSRSEMNVSTLELGDSALYLCASSLELVAGGRDTQYFGPGTRLTVL.